The present TCR beta chain was sequenced within a study of cytomegalovirus exposure and HLA in healthy donors. Study-level information: Researchers previously reported finding about 110 million unique TCR beta sequences from around 200 million T cells.

Looked up from germline, CDR1 is ENHRY and CDR2 is SYGVKD. Trimming took 1 base from V and 7 from J; bases not matched to a gene: 5. This CDR3 comprises 15 residues. PCR amplification relied on 60 Vbeta primers (plus 13 Jbeta primers). This table comes from immunoSEQ multiplex PCR, and its TCRdb copy is limited to in-frame clones, with some not included. The sample includes roughly 120,000 clones, 60% to 80% of them seen just once. V is TRBV10-3 and J is TRBJ2-1; 9 bases are shared with TRBD2. The source is a man between 18 and 35 years old in good health and CMV-seropositive. The sample taken for sequencing was PBMCs. CDR3 nucleotide sequence: TGTGCCATCAGTGAGTACGGCGGGGGGGCAAATGAGCAGTTCTTC. Protein product: CAISEYGGGANEQFF.